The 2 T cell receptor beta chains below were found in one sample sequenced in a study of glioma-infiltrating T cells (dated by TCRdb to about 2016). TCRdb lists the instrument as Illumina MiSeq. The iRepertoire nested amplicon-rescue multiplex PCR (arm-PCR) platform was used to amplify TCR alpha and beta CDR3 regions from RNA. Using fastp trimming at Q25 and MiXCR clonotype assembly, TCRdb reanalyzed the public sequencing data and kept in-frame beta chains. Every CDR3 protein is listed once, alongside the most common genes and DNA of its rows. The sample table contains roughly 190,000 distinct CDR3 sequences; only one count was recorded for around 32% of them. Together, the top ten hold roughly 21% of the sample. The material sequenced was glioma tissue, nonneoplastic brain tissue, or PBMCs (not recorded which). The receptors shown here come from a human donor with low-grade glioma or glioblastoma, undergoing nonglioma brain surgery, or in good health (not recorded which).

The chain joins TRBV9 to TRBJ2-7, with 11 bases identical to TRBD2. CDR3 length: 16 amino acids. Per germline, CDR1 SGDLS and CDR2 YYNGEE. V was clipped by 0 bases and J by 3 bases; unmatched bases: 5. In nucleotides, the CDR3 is TGTGCCAGCAGCGTAGGTGGAACTAGCGGGAGCTACGAGCAGTACTTC. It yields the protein CASSVGGTSGSYEQYF.

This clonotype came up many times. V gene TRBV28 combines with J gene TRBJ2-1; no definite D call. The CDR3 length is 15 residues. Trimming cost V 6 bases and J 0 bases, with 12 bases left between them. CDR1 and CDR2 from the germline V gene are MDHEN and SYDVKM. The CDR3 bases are TGTGCCAGCAGCCCTACTTACAGCTCCTACAATGAGCAGTTCTTC. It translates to CASSPTYSSYNEQFF. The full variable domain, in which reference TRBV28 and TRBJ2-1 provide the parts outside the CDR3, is DVKVTQSSRYLVKRTGEKVFLECVQDMDHENMFWYRQDPGLGLRLIYFSYDVKMKEKGDIPEGYSVSREKKERFSLILESASTNQTSMYLCASSPTYSSYNEQFFGPGTRLTVL.